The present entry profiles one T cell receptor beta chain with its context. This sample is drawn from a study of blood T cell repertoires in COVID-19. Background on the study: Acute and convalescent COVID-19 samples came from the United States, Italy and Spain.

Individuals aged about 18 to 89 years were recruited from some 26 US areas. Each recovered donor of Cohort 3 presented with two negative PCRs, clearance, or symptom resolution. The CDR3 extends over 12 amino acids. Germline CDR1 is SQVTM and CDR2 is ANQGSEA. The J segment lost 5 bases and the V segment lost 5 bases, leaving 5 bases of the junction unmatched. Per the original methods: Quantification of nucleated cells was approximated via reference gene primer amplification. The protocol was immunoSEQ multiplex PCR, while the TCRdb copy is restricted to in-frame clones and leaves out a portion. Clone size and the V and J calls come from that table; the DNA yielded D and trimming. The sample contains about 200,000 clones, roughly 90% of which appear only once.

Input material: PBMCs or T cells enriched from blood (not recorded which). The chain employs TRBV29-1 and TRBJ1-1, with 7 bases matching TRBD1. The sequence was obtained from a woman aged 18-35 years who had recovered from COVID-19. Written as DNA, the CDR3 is TGCAGCGTTCGGACAGGTGAAACTGAAGCTTTCTTT. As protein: CSVRTGETEAFF.